The TCR beta chain described here comes from a study of identical twins. Study-level points and caveats: Researchers reported weaker excess twin sharing in beta out-of-frame sequences.

The CDR3 consists of 13 residues. Germline CDR1 reads LNHDA; CDR2 reads SQIVND (reference sequence). Trimming removed 4 bases at V and 2 bases at J, with 6 bases between. TCRdb re-called the 5' RACE reads with MiXCR, one entry per CDR3 protein. The repertoire holds just over 450,000 distinct CDR3 sequences, around 14% seen once, with approximately 0.52% in the top ten. This clonotype was seen a handful of times. Antigen unknown. The sample was also reused in another study, on yellow fever vaccine responses in identical twins.

This sequence originates from a woman aged 18-30 years in good health. The V and J genes are TRBV19 and TRBJ1-5; D is unclear. Sequencing used CD4+ T cells sorted from blood. The CDR3 protein is CASSNQGNQPQHF. The CDR3 coding sequence is TGTGCCAGTAGTAACCAGGGCAATCAGCCCCAGCATTTT.